The next 10 T cell receptor beta chains were all read from a single sample in a study of T cells in localized non-small cell lung cancer (dated by TCRdb to the early 2020s). The protocol used for the library was the immunoSEQ multiplex PCR assay. Imported from immuneACCESS, the table was reduced by TCRdb to in-frame sequences with V and J called. These copies leave out some clones; in studies compared against another copy, an unresolved V gene accounts for under half, and the cause of the remainder is not known. The sample data list about 34,000 clones, and 90% to 95% of these were observed just once. Over 0.6% of the sample belongs to the ten largest clones. The source material was peripheral blood, sampled before any cancer treatment. The receptors stem from a woman between 40 and 69 years old with stage I lung adenocarcinoma.

V and J are TRBV6-6 and TRBJ1-2; D perhaps matches TRBD1 (5 bases). Germline-derived CDR1 and CDR2 are MNHNY and SVGAGI (reference sequence). The germline V and J ends were trimmed by 6 bases and 7 bases, with 18 bases remaining between them. The CDR3 consists of 14 residues. The CDR3 sequence is CASSWGDFKGGYTF. The DNA for the CDR3 is TGTGCCAGCAGCTGGGGGGACTTCAAGGGTGGCTACACCTTC.

CDR3 loop: CASRSTPATGELFF. The CDR3 DNA reads TGTGCCAGCAGGTCGACCCCGGCAACGGGGGAGCTGTTTTTT. The chain joins TRBV6-5 to TRBJ2-2; D not certain. Germline CDR1 reads MNHEY; CDR2 reads SVGAGI. This CDR3 has 14 amino acids. V dropped 6 bases and J dropped 8 bases, with 16 bases sitting between them.

The gene calls are TRBV29-1 and TRBJ1-2; possible D gene TRBD1, 5 bases. Germline assignment: CDR1 SQVTM and CDR2 ANQGSEA. V gave up 0 bases and J gave up 0 bases, with 14 bases separating them. This CDR3 spans 16 amino acids. CDR3 sequence: CSVEERGSSPNYGYTF. In DNA, the CDR3 is TGCAGCGTTGAAGAAAGGGGAAGTAGCCCTAACTATGGCTACACCTTC.

The J gene is TRBJ2-5, the V gene TRBV9, with TRBD2 matching over 11 bases. The CDR3 loop spans 15 amino acids. Germline trimming cut 4 bases from V and 4 bases from J; bases unmatched to any gene: 6. Looked up from germline, CDR1 is SGDLS and CDR2 is YYNGEE. This CDR3 is CASSHFGTSGETQYF. Written as DNA, the CDR3 is TGTGCCAGCAGCCATTTCGGGACTAGCGGAGAGACCCAGTACTTC.

The chain uses TRBV6-4 and TRBJ2-2, with D perhaps TRBD1 or TRBD2 (5 bases each). Germline CDR1 MRHNA, CDR2 SNTAGT. The CDR3 is 13 amino acids. V was cut by 6 bases and J by 1 base, with 6 bases left in between. Written as DNA, the CDR3 is TGTGCCAGCAGGGGGGTGAACACCGGGGAGCTGTTTTTT. It is translated as CASRGVNTGELFF.

The chain carries TRBV7-2 and TRBJ1-2; D perhaps matches TRBD1 (5 bases). The germline V gene encodes CDR1 SGHTA and CDR2 FQGNSA. The length of the CDR3 is 12 residues. V lost 2 bases to trimming and J lost 9 bases, with 10 bases between them. The CDR3 region has the DNA TGTGCCAGCAGCTTACCTCGGGGCCGCTACACCTTC. This gives the protein CASSLPRGRYTF.

This chain uses TRBV7-2 with TRBJ2-1; 8 bases agree with TRBD2. The V segment lost 2 bases and the J segment 3 bases; nucleotides outside the gene matches: 3. This CDR3 comprises 15 residues. From germline, CDR1 is SGHTA and CDR2 FQGNSA. CDR3 DNA: TGTGCCAGCAGCTTACAGAGCGGGGGCTACAATGAGCAGTTCTTC. Translated: CASSLQSGGYNEQFF.

The chain employs TRBV5-1 and TRBJ1-6; D is undetermined. V lost 0 bases and J 4 bases, leaving 5 bases between the germline ends. The CDR3 covers 14 residues. CDR1 is SGHRS, CDR2 YFSETQ, per germline. CDR3 DNA sequence: TGCGCCAGCAGCTTGGACACGTATAATTCACCCCTCCACTTT. Translating it yields CASSLDTYNSPLHF.

The rearrangement links TRBV4-2 to TRBJ1-2; D not certain. The V gene lost 4 bases and the J gene lost 7 bases, with 13 bases spanning the gap. Per germline, CDR1 LGHNA and CDR2 YNFKEQ. The CDR3 totals 13 residues. The CDR3 DNA reads as TGTGCCAGCAGCCCGTTAAACGAACCTGGCTACACCTTC. Protein product: CASSPLNEPGYTF.

The chain links TRBV7-2 to TRBJ1-1, with D maybe TRBD1 (5 bases). Germline CDR1 is SGHTA and CDR2 is FQGNSA. V lost 3 bases and J lost 4, with 9 bases in between. The CDR3 extends over 13 amino acids. CDR3 residues: CASSFRGGTEAFF. For the CDR3, the DNA is TGTGCCAGCAGCTTTCGGGGGGGCACTGAAGCTTTCTTT.